These 2 T cell receptor beta chains were sequenced from one sample in a study of T-cell memory formation after mild COVID-19. MiXCR, applied by TCRdb to the 5' RACE reads, yields one record per CDR3 protein. Of about 40,000 distinct CDR3 sequences in the sample, 5.5% to 7% were seen once. Material for sequencing was PBMCs or a T cell subset sorted from them (not recorded which). The receptors originated from an adult who had mild COVID-19 (a few samples of this study predate the infection). Cell type and time point are not known.

The chain carries TRBV20-1 and TRBJ2-4; 9 nucleotides align to TRBD2. Germline V gene sequence: CDR1 DFQATT, CDR2 SNEGSKA (reference sequence). The V gene end was trimmed by 3 bases and the J gene end by 4 bases; junction bases not matched to a gene: 4. The length of the CDR3 is 14 residues. CDR3 DNA: TGCAGTGCTAGGAGGCTAGCGGGGAAAAACATTCAGTACTTC. Translated: CSARRLAGKNIQYF.

Notes on this clonotype: Mismatch with germline at one junction end may stem from a read error. This rearrangement joins TRBV6-2 or TRBV6-3 to TRBJ1-5, with 8 positions matching TRBD1. The CDR3 has 15 amino acids. CDR1 and CDR2 from the germline V gene are MNHEY and SVGEGT. The CDR3 nucleotides are TGTGCCAGCAGCTACTCAGGGGGCAGCAATCAGCCCCAGCATTTT. It yields the protein CASSYSGGSNQPQHF.